Below, 26 T cell receptor beta chains from the same sample are listed, as sequenced in a study of molecular identifiers for immune sequencing clone quantification. TCRdb reanalysed the PCR reads using MiXCR and keeps one entry per CDR3 protein. The sample has about 640,000 distinct CDR3 sequences, about 20% seen once. Source material: naive CD8+ T cells from blood, with Jurkat cell RNA spiked in. The subset denotes: FACS-sorted CD8+CD4-CCR7+CD45RA+ naive T cells. The receptors shown here come from a human donor in good health. Some libraries in this study had Jurkat cell RNA spiked in.

A single count supports this clonotype. One base away lies a much larger clone, so this may be a sequencing read error. The rearrangement links TRBV3-1 to TRBJ2-2; D is uncertain. The CDR3 totals 13 residues. Germline CDR1 LGHDT, CDR2 YNNKEL (reference sequence). CDR3 sequence: CASSQVATRELFF. Written as DNA, the CDR3 is TGTGCCAGCAGCCAGGTCGCCACCAGGGAGCTGTTTTTT.

The V call is TRBV6-5, the J call TRBJ1-3; D perhaps matches TRBD1 (6 bases). Germline values: CDR1 MNHEY, CDR2 SVGAGI. The CDR3 has 14 amino acids. The V gene lost 6 bases and the J gene lost 4 bases, with 13 bases spanning the gap. The CDR3 loop is CASRYRAVGNTIYF. CDR3 DNA sequence: TGTGCCAGCAGATACAGGGCGGTAGGAAACACCATATATTTT.

The DNA for the CDR3 is TGTGCCAGCAGTTTCCTTGCGGGAGAGGACGGGCAGTACTTC. Translating it yields CASSFLAGEDGQYF. This chain connects TRBV27 to TRBJ2-7, with 7 nucleotides matching TRBD2. The CDR3 has 14 amino acids. Germline lookup yields CDR1 MNHEY and CDR2 SMNVEV (reference sequence). V trimming: 3 bases; J trimming: 9 bases; junction bases outside the gene matches: 11.

In its sample, this clonotype was seen many times. The chain uses TRBV12-3 or TRBV12-4 and TRBJ1-1, with D tentatively TRBD1 (5 bases). V was trimmed by 1 base and J by 5 bases, leaving 8 bases between them. The length of the CDR3 is 13 residues. CDR3 sequence: CASSLVWGTEAFF. The CDR3, as DNA: TGTGCCAGCAGTTTAGTTTGGGGGACTGAAGCTTTCTTT.

This clonotype was observed many times. V usage is TRBV27 and J usage is TRBJ2-3, with 12 bases aligning to TRBD2. The V gene's germline CDR1 is MNHEY and CDR2 SMNVEV (reference sequence). This CDR3 spans 15 amino acids. J lost 5 bases, V lost 5 bases, and 5 bases had no gene match. The CDR3 DNA reads as TGTGCCAGCAGTCCTACTAGCGGGGGGCGAGATACGCAGTATTTT. Protein product: CASSPTSGGRDTQYF.

This clonotype was picked up many times. This chain joins TRBV5-6 and TRBJ2-3, with D unresolved. This CDR3 has 17 amino acids. CDR1 is SGHDT and CDR2 is YYEEEE in the germline V gene. Trimming cost V 4 bases and J 6 bases, with 24 bases left between them. The CDR3 sequence: CASSPGRVFALSDTQYF. The CDR3 nucleotides read TGTGCCAGCAGCCCCGGCCGGGTTTTCGCGTTATCGGATACGCAGTATTTT.

In its sample, this clonotype was seen many times. The rearrangement links TRBV28 to TRBJ2-3; 10 nucleotides align to TRBD2. This CDR3 has 17 amino acids. V dropped 5 bases and J dropped 2; count of bases not matched to a gene: 10. The germline gives CDR1 MDHEN, CDR2 SYDVKM. For the CDR3, the DNA is TGTGCCAGCAGTCCCGAGCGGGAGGGGCTATCCACAGATACGCAGTATTTT. Translation: CASSPEREGLSTDTQYF.

Comment on this clonotype: Given a much more abundant clone one base away, this may be a read error. DNA for the CDR3: TGTGCCGGCAGTTACTCGAGCGAGGGTGAGCAGTTCTTC. It codes for CAGSYSSEGEQFF. The gene calls are TRBV6-5 and TRBJ2-1; maybe TRBD2 (5 bases). The CDR3 has 13 residues. CDR1 is MNHEY and CDR2 is SVGAGI in the germline V gene.

A single count supports this clonotype. A much larger clone differs by one base, so this may be a read error. Because the CDR3 is missing its conserved closing phenylalanine or tryptophan, this is likely a read error. The chain joins TRBV6-2 or TRBV6-3 to TRBJ2-3; TRBD1 aligns across 8 bases. The J segment lost 6 bases and the V segment lost 6 bases, leaving 11 bases of the junction unmatched. Per the germline V gene, CDR1 is MNHEY and CDR2 is SVGEGT. The CDR3 runs to 15 residues. The chain's CDR3 is CASRLLDREGDTQYS. The CDR3 DNA reads TGTGCCAGCAGACTCCTGGACAGGGAAGGGGATACGCAGTATTCT.

The chain employs TRBV7-9 and TRBJ2-2, with 7 nucleotides matching TRBD2. V was pared by 5 bases and J by 4 bases, with 7 bases of the junction left unmatched. Germline CDR1 SEHNR, CDR2 FQNEAQ (reference sequence). The CDR3 runs 15 residues. DNA for the CDR3: TGTGCCAGCAGCAGACCAGCGGGACTCACCGGGGAGCTGTTTTTT. Its protein is CASSRPAGLTGELFF.

This clonotype was counted only a few times. The rearrangement uses TRBV25-1 and TRBJ2-1; TRBD2 agrees at 11 bases. The CDR3 covers 16 residues. Unmatched junction bases numbered 18, after V lost 5 bases and J lost 15 bases. The germline gives CDR1 MGHDK, CDR2 SYGVNS. CDR3 DNA: TGTGCCAGCAGTTCCGGGGCCGGACTAGCGGGTTCTCGGCCGTTCTTC. Encoded protein: CASSSGAGLAGSRPFF.

Comments on this clonotype: One junction end disagrees with the germline gene, perhaps due to a read error. CDR3: CASSLGASRTDTQYF. The DNA for the CDR3 is TGTGCCAGCAGCTTGGGGGCTAGCAGGACAGATACGCAGTATTTT. This sequence joins TRBV5-3 and TRBJ2-3; weak D call: TRBD1 (6 bases). TRBV5-3 is reported as an ORF; its role is uncertain. The CDR3 is 15 amino acids.

This clonotype occurred many times. The rearrangement uses TRBV28 and TRBJ1-1; D gene ambiguous. V shed 3 bases and J shed 1 base, with 9 bases lying between them. The CDR3 extends over 14 amino acids. The germline gives CDR1 MDHEN, CDR2 SYDVKM. CDR3 DNA sequence: TGTGCCAGCAGTTTCAGGACCGGGAACACTGAAGCTTTCTTT. The encoded protein is CASSFRTGNTEAFF.

At least ten counts were recorded for this clonotype. The V call is TRBV28, the J call TRBJ2-3, with D tentatively TRBD2 (6 bases). The germline V gene has CDR1 MDHEN and CDR2 SYDVKM. The ends were cut back, 4 bases at V and 2 bases at J, with 16 bases in the middle. The CDR3 covers 16 residues. DNA of the CDR3: TGTGCCAGCAGTTCCCCCGGGACTGATATCACAGATACGCAGTATTTT. Its protein is CASSSPGTDITDTQYF. Variable domain in full (rest from reference TRBV28 and TRBJ2-3): DVKVTQSSRYLVKRTGEKVFLECVQDMDHENMFWYRQDPGLGLRLIYFSYDVKMKEKGDIPEGYSVSREKKERFSLILESASTNQTSMYLCASSSPGTDITDTQYFGPGTRLTVL.

At least ten counts were recorded for this clonotype. The CDR3 loop reads CASSSGLTYTDTQYF. CDR3 DNA: TGTGCCAGCAGCTCGGGACTAACTTACACAGATACGCAGTATTTT. This chain joins TRBV5-8 and TRBJ2-3; 7 bases line up with TRBD2. Trimming cost V 3 bases and J 2 bases; bases outside gene matches: 6. Germline V gene lookup returns CDR1 SGHTS and CDR2 YDEGEE. The CDR3 runs to 15 residues.

Worth noting for this clonotype: A much larger clonotype is one base distant, so this may be a read error. The chain recombines TRBV20-1 with TRBJ2-7, with D tentatively TRBD1 or TRBD2 (5 bases each). Deletions cut 5 bases from V and 0 bases from J, with 14 bases between. Germline V CDR1 and CDR2: DFQATT, SNEGSKA (reference sequence). The CDR3 contains 14 residues. CDR3 region: CSADRDLYSYEQYF. As DNA, the CDR3 is TGCAGTGCTGACCGGGACCTCTACTCCTACGAGCAGTACTTC.

This chain links TRBV10-1 with TRBJ2-4; D call uncertain. The ends were cut back, 2 bases at V and 8 bases at J, with 7 bases in the middle. The CDR3 loop spans 12 amino acids. Germline values: CDR1 WNHNN, CDR2 SYGVQD (reference sequence). CDR3 sequence reads: CASSEQSDIQYF. The CDR3 DNA reads as TGCGCCAGCAGTGAGCAAAGCGACATTCAGTACTTC.

As regards this clonotype: The junction departs from the called germline gene at one end, perhaps through a read error. The chain carries TRBV7-6 and TRBJ1-1; possible D gene TRBD1, 5 bases. The germline gives CDR1 SGHVS, CDR2 FNYEAQ. This CDR3 has 14 residues. Written as DNA, the CDR3 is TGTGCCGGCAGCTTAGCGGGACTGAACACTGAAGCTTTCTTT. It codes for CAGSLAGLNTEAFF.

The gene calls are TRBV19 and TRBJ2-1; D is unresolved. The V end was cut by 3 bases, the J end by 6 bases, with 6 bases between. From germline, CDR1 is LNHDA and CDR2 SQIVND (reference sequence). The CDR3 is made up of 12 amino acids. The CDR3 bases are TGTGCCAGTAGTATTATGCCCAATGAGCAGTTCTTC. This encodes CASSIMPNEQFF. The variable domain in full, with the rest retrieved from reference TRBV19 and TRBJ2-1, is DGGITQSPKYLFRKEGQNVTLSCEQNLNHDAMYWYRQDPGQGLRLIYYSQIVNDFQKGDIAEGYSVSREKKESFPLTVTSAQKNPTAFYLCASSIMPNEQFFGPGTRLTVL.

As regards this clonotype: A much larger clone differs by one base, so this may be a read error. J is TRBJ2-5 and V is TRBV5-3; D unclear. TRBV5-3 falls under the ORF class, with uncertain function. The CDR3 length is 13 residues. The CDR3 DNA is TGTGCCAGCAGCTTACAAGGGTTAGAGACCCAGTACTTC. This sequence encodes CASSLQGLETQYF.

At least ten counts were recorded for this clonotype. This chain uses TRBV7-8 with TRBJ2-3; TRBD1 aligns across 7 bases. After removal of 4 bases from V and 0 bases from J, the junction contained 7 bases not matched to a gene. The CDR3 length is 16 residues. Germline V gene lookup returns CDR1 SGHVS and CDR2 FQNEAQ. The CDR3 here is CASSYGQEDSTDTQYF. The CDR3 DNA reads TGTGCCAGCAGCTACGGACAGGAAGATAGCACAGATACGCAGTATTTT.

This clonotype came up a few times. The chain combines TRBV2 with TRBJ2-2; no reliable D call. Trimming left V 4 bases short and J 8 bases short, with 5 bases between. The length of the CDR3 is 11 residues. CDR1 and CDR2 from the germline V gene are SNHLY and FYNNEI. DNA for the CDR3: TGTGCCAGCAGTGCTTGGGGGGAGCTGTTTTTT. It encodes CASSAWGELFF.

This clonotype was detected a few times. The chain's CDR3 is CASSIFTGGSADTQYF. Written as DNA, the CDR3 is TGTGCCAGTAGTATATTCACAGGAGGGTCGGCAGATACGCAGTATTTT. V gene TRBV19 combines with J gene TRBJ2-3, with a tentative D call TRBD2 (6 bases). Per the germline V gene, CDR1 is LNHDA and CDR2 is SQIVND (reference sequence). CDR3 length equals 16 residues. The V end lost 2 bases, the J end lost 4 bases, and 16 bases lay between the germline ends. Full variable domain (rest looked up from reference TRBV19 and TRBJ2-3): DGGITQSPKYLFRKEGQNVTLSCEQNLNHDAMYWYRQDPGQGLRLIYYSQIVNDFQKGDIAEGYSVSREKKESFPLTVTSAQKNPTAFYLCASSIFTGGSADTQYFGPGTRLTVL.

As regards this clonotype: Since a much larger clone is just one base distant, this may be a read error. This rearrangement joins TRBV4-3 to TRBJ2-7; 9 bases fit TRBD1. J gave up 5 bases and V 6 bases, and 11 bases lay outside the gene matches. Germline assignment: CDR1 LGHNA and CDR2 YSLEER. There are 15 residues in the CDR3. The CDR3 protein is CASRPETGGRHEQYF. In DNA, the CDR3 is TGCGCCAGCAGGCCTGAGACAGGGGGAAGGCACGAGCAGTACTTC.

On this clonotype: A much larger clone differs from this one at a single base, so this may be a read error. V gene TRBV12-3 or TRBV12-4 combines with J gene TRBJ2-7, with D perhaps TRBD1 (6 bases). The CDR3 totals 15 residues. CDR3 region: CACSPPVGAGNEQYF. The CDR3 coding sequence is TGTGCCTGCAGTCCCCCGGTGGGGGCGGGTAACGAGCAGTACTTC.

V usage is TRBV11-2 and J usage is TRBJ1-1, with TRBD1 as a possible D gene (5 bases). V gave up 5 bases and J gave up 8 bases, with 15 bases separating them. The CDR3 has 13 amino acids. Germline V gives CDR1 SGHAT, CDR2 FQNNGV. CDR3 in amino acids: CASSPVGDREAFF. The CDR3 bases are TGTGCCAGCAGCCCCGTCGGAGACAGAGAAGCTTTCTTT.